This entry is about one T cell receptor (beta chain). Its antigen is undetermined. Sequenced with the Oncomine TCR Beta short-read assay was DNA taken from cultured CD4+ T cells. It was cultured CD4+ T cells from which genomic DNA was extracted. TCRdb reprocessed the PCR reads with MiXCR, giving one entry per CDR3 protein. Here the sample spans approximately 22,000 distinct CDR3 sequences, roughly 38% being singletons. CDR3 size: 14 residues. V lost 8 bases and J 5 bases, leaving 15 bases between the germline ends. CDR1 MNHNS and CDR2 SASEGT come from the germline V gene. Time point given: late sampling 161 to 241 days after vaccination in three convalescent patients. Sample treatment: roughly ten-day PBMC culture with coronavirus spike peptide pools or control peptides (ViraFEST assay). Before TCRs were sequenced, ViraFEST expanded antigen-specific T cells with peptide pools. The record originates from a study of vaccination and CD4 T cells after COVID-19. For the study at large: Post-COVID draws came a median roughly 100 days after diagnosis (range 35 to 161).

The chain carries TRBV6-1 and TRBJ2-2; TRBD2 might be the D (5 bases). The input for sequencing was CD4+ T cells from blood, cultured in vitro, taken about 7 months after SARS-CoV-2 vaccination. This receptor was taken from a human donor who had recovered from COVID-19. The CDR3 DNA is TGTGCCAGCCTAACCGGGATAACAACCGGGGAGCTGTTTTTT. It specifies CASLTGITTGELFF.